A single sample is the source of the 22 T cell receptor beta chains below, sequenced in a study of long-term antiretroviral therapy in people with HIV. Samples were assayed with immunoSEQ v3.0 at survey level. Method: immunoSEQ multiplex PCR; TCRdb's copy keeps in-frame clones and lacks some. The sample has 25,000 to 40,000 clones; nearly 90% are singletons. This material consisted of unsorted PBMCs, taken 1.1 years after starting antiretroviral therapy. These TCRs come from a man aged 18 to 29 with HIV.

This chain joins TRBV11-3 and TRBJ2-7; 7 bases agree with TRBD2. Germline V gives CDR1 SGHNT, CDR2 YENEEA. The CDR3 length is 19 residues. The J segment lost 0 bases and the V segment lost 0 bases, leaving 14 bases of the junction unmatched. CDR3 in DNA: TGTGCCAGCAGCTTAGATCGTGGGAGCGGGATTATTTCCTCCTACGAGCAGTACTTC. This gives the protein CASSLDRGSGIISSYEQYF. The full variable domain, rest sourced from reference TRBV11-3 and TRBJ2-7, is EAGVVQSPRYKIIEKKQPVAFWCNPISGHNTLYWYLQNLGQGPELLIRYENEEAVDDSQLPKDRFSAERLKGVDSTLKIQPAELGDSAVYLCASSLDRGSGIISSYEQYFGPGTRLTVT.

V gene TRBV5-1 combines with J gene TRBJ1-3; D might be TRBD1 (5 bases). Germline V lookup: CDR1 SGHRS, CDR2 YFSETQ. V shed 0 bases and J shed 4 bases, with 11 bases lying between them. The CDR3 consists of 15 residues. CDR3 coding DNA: TGCGCCAGCAGCTTGGTAGGGGAGTTAGGAAACACCATATATTTT. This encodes CASSLVGELGNTIYF.

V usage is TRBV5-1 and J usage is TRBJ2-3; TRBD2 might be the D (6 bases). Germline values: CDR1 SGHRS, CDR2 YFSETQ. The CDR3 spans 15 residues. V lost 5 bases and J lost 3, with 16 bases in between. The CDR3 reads CASRGSPSATDTQYF. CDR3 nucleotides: TGCGCCAGCAGGGGATCGCCTAGCGCTACAGATACGCAGTATTTT.

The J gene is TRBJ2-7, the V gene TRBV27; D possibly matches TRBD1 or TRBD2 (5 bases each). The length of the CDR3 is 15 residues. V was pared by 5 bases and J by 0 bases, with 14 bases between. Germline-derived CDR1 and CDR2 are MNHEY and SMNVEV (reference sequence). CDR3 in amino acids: CASSPGRVHSYEQYF. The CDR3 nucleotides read TGTGCCAGCAGTCCGGGACGAGTTCACTCCTACGAGCAGTACTTC.

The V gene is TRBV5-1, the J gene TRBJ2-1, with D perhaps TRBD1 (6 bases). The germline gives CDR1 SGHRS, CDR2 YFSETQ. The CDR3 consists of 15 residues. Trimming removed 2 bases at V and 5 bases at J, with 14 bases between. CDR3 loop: CASSFGQTRNNEQFF. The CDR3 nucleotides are TGCGCCAGCAGCTTTGGACAGACGCGGAACAATGAGCAGTTCTTC.

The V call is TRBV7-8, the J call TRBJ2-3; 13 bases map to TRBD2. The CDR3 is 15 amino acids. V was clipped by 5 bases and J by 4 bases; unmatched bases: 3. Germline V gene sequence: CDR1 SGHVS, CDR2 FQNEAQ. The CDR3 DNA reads TGTGCCAGCAGCGCGACTAGCGGGAGGTCAGATACGCAGTATTTT. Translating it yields CASSATSGRSDTQYF. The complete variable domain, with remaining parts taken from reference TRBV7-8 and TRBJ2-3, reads GAGVSQSPRYKVAKRGQDVALRCDPISGHVSLFWYQQALGQGPEFLTYFQNEAQLDKSGLPSDRFFAERPEGSVSTLKIQRTQQEDSAVYLCASSATSGRSDTQYFGPGTRLTVL.

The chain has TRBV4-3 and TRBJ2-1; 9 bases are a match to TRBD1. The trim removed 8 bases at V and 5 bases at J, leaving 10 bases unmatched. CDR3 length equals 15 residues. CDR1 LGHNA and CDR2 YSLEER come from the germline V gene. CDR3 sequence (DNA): TGCGCCAGCGCATCCGGGACAGGGCCCCACAATGAGCAGTTCTTC. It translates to CASASGTGPHNEQFF.

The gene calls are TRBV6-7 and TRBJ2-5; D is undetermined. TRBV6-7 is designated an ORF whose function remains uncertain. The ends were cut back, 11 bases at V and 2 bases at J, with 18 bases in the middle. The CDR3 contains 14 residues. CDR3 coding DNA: TGTGCCGGCCGCCTGCAAGAGCGACAAGAGACCCAGTACTTC. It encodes CAGRLQERQETQYF.

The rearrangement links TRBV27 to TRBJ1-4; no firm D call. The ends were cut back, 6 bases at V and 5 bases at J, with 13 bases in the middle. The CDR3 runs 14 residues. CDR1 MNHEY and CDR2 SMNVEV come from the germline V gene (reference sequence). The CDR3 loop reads CASRPLMVNEKLFF. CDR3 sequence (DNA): TGTGCCAGCAGGCCCCTGATGGTGAATGAAAAACTGTTTTTT.

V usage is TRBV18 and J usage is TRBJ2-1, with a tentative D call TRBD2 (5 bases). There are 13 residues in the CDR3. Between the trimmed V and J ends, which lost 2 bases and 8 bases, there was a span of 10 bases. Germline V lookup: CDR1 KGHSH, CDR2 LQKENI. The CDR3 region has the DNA TGTGCCAGCTCACCAACTAGGGATCATGAGCAGTTCTTC. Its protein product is CASSPTRDHEQFF.

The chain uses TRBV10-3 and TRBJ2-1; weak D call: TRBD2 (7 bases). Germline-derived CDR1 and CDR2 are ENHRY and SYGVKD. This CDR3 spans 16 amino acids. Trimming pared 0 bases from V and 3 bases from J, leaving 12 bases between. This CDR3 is CAISESGGAVYNEQFF. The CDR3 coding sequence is TGTGCCATCAGTGAGTCAGGGGGGGCAGTCTACAATGAGCAGTTCTTC.

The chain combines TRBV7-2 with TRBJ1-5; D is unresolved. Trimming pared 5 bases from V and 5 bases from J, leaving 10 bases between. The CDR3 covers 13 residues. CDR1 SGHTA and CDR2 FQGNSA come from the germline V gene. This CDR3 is CASSPRTDQPQHF. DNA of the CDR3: TGTGCCAGCAGCCCCCGGACGGATCAGCCCCAGCATTTT.

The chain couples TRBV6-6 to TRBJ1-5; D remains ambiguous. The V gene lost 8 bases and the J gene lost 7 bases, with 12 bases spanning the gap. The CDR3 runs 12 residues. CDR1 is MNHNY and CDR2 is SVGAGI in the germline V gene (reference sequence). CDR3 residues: CASGPAGQPQHF. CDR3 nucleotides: TGTGCCAGCGGACCCGCGGGGCAGCCCCAGCATTTT.

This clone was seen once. The CDR3 DNA is TGTGCCAGCAGCCCGACTGGGGCCAACGTCCTGACTTTC. It translates to CASSPTGANVLTF. The chain is built from TRBV13 and TRBJ2-6; D unresolved. The V end was cut by 5 bases, the J end by 2 bases, with 4 bases between. The CDR3 has 13 residues. Looked up from germline, CDR1 is PRHDT and CDR2 is FYEKMQ (reference sequence).

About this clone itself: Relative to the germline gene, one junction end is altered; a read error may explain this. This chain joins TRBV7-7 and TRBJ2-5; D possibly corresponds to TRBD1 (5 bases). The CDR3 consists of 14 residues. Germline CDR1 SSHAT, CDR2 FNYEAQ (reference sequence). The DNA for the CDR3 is TGTGCTAGCAGCATAGACAGCCTCCAAGAGACCCAGTACTTC. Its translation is CASSIDSLQETQYF.

The CDR3: CASSVLAGGPHRAQYF. The CDR3 DNA reads as TGTGCCAGCAGTGTCCTAGCGGGGGGACCCCATAGGGCCCAGTACTTC. The V and J genes are TRBV27 and TRBJ2-5; 11 bases line up with TRBD2. Germline CDR1 MNHEY, CDR2 SMNVEV (reference sequence). CDR3 length: 16 residues. V lost 5 bases, J lost 9 bases, and 14 bases stayed unmatched.

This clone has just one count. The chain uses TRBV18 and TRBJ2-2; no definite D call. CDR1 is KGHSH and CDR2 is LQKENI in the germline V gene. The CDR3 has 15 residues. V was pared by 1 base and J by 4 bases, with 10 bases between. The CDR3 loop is CASSPRQEATGELFF. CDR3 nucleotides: TGTGCCAGCTCACCACGGCAGGAAGCCACCGGGGAGCTGTTTTTT.

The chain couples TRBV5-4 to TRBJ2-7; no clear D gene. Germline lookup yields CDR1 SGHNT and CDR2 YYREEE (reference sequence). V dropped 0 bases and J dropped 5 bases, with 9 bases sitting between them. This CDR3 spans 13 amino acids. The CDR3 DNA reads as TGTGCCAGCAGCTTGGCGACGTACAACGAGCAGTACTTC. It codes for CASSLATYNEQYF.

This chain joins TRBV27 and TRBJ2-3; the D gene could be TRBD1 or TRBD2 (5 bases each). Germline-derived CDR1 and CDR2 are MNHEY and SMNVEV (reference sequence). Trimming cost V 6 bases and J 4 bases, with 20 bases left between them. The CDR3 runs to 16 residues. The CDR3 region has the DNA TGTGCCAGCAGCGTCAGGGACCTCCGAGGGCCAGATACGCAGTATTTT. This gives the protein CASSVRDLRGPDTQYF.

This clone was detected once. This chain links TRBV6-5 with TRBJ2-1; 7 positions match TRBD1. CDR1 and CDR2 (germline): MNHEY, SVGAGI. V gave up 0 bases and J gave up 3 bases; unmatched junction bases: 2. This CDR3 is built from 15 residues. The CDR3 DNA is TGTGCCAGCAGTTACTCGGGACAGAGCTACAATGAGCAGTTCTTC. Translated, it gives CASSYSGQSYNEQFF.

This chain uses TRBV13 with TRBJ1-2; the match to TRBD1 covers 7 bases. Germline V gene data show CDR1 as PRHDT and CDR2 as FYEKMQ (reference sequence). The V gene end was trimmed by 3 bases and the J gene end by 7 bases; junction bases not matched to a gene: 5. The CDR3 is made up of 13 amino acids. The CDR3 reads CASSFDRVAGYTF. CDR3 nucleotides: TGTGCCAGCAGCTTCGACAGGGTGGCTGGCTACACCTTC.

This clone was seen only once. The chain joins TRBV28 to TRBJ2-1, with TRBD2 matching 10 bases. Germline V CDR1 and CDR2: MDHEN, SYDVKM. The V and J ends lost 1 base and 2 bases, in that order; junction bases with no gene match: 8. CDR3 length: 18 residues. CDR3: CASSLFQGGLAAYNEQFF. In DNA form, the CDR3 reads TGTGCCAGCAGTTTATTCCAGGGCGGACTAGCGGCCTACAATGAGCAGTTCTTC.